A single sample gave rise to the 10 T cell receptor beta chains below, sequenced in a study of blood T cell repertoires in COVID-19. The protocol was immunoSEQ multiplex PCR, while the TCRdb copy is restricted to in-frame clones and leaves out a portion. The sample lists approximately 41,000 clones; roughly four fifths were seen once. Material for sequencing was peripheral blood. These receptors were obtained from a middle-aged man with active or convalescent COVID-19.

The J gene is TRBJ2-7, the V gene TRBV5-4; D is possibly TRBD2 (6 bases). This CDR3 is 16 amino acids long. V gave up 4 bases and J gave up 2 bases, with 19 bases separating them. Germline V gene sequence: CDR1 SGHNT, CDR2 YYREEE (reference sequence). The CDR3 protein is CASSRRDGRSTYEQYF. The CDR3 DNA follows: TGTGCCAGCAGCCGCCGGGACGGGAGATCCACCTACGAGCAGTACTTC. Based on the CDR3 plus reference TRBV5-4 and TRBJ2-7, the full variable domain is ETGVTQSPTHLIKTRGQQVTLRCSSQSGHNTVSWYQQALGQGPQFIFQYYREEENGRGNFPPRFSGLQFPNYSSELNVNALELDDSALYLCASSRRDGRSTYEQYFGPGTRLTVT.

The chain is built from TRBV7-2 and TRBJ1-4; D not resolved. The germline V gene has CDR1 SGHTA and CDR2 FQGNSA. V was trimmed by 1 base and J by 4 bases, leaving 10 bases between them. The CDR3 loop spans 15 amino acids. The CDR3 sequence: CASSLGPGLNEKLFF. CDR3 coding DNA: TGTGCCAGCAGCTTAGGACCGGGTCTTAATGAAAAACTGTTTTTT.

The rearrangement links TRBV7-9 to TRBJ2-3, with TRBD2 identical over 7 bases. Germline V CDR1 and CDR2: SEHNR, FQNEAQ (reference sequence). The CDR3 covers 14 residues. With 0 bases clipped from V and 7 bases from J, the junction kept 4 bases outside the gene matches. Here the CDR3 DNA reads TGTGCCAGCAGCTTAGCCGGACTAGTAAATACGCAGTATTTT. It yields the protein CASSLAGLVNTQYF.

In DNA, the CDR3 is TGTGCCAGCAGTTCCTCGGACTCGTTACGTGGCTACACCTTC. This gives the protein CASSSSDSLRGYTF. V usage is TRBV6-6 and J usage is TRBJ1-2; D gene uncertain. V dropped 4 bases and J dropped 7 bases, with 16 bases sitting between them. CDR3 length equals 14 residues. Germline CDR1 reads MNHNY; CDR2 reads SVGAGI (reference sequence).

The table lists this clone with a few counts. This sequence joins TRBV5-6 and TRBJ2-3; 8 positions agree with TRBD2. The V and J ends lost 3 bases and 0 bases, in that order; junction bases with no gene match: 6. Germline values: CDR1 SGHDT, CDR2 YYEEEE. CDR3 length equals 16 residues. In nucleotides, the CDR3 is TGTGCCAGCAGCTCCACAGCGGGAGCTAGCACAGATACGCAGTATTTT. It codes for CASSSTAGASTDTQYF.

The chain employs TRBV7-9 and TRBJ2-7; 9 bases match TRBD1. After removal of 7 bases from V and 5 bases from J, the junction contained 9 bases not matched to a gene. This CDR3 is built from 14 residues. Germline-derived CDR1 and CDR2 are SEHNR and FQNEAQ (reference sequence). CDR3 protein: CASIFPGQGHEQYF. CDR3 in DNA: TGTGCCAGCATCTTTCCGGGACAGGGCCACGAGCAGTACTTC.

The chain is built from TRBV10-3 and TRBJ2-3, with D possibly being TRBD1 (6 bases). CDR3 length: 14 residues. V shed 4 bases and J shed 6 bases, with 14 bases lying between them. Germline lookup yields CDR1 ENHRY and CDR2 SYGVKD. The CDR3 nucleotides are TGTGCCATCAGTGTAGTCCAGGGGTCGGATACGCAGTATTTT. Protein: CAISVVQGSDTQYF.

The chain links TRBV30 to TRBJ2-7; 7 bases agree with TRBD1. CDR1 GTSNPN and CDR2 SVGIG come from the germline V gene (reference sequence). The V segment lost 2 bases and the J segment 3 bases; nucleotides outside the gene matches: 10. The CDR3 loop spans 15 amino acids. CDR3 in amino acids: CAWSPRQGRGYEQYF. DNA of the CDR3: TGTGCCTGGAGTCCTAGACAGGGAAGAGGCTACGAGCAGTACTTC.

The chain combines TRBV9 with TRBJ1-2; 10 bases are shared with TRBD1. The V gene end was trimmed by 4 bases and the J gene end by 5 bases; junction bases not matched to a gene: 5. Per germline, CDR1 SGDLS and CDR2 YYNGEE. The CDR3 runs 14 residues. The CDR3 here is CASSSRTGGYGYTF. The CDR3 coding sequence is TGTGCCAGCAGCTCCCGGACAGGGGGTTATGGCTACACCTTC. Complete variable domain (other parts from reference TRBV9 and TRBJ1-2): DSGVTQTPKHLITATGQRVTLRCSPRSGDLSVYWYQQSLDQGLQFLIQYYNGEERAKGNILERFSAQQFPDLHSELNLSSLELGDSALYFCASSSRTGGYGYTFGSGTRLTVV.

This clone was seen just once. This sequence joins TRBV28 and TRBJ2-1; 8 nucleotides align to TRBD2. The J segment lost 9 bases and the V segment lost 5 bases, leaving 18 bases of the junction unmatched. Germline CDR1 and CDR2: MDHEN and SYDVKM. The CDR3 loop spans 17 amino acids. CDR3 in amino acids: CASSPTSTGLVYGEQFF. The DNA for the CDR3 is TGTGCCAGCAGTCCCACTTCCACGGGACTAGTATATGGTGAGCAGTTCTTC.